This T cell receptor beta chain comes out of a study of blood T cell repertoires in COVID-19 (dated by TCRdb to about 2020). Describing the broader study: The collaborator samples originated in the United States, Italy and Spain and spanned the acute and convalescent phases of COVID-19. The material from the prospective study consisted of cDNA or gDNA derived from T cells, B-cell-depleted T cells, or PBMCs. Subjects who had been exposed to COVID-19, were actively infected with it, or had recovered from it provided the deeply sampled blood TCRbeta repertoires that made up the dataset. A freely available public database, intended as a resource for researchers studying the immune response to SARS-CoV-2, is where the repertoires were released. The samples were drawn from two sources: the first 160 participants of the ongoing ImmuneRACE study, and 950 to 1,500 subjects contributed by 6 global collaborators. Sample metadata almost always included a de-identified subject ID, COVID-19 status, age in years and sex. Where available, HLA class I and class II types were taken from metadata supplied by the sample provider and were not determined by assay-based typing. General findings and caveats noted by the study authors: The amount of clinical and demographic metadata varied by source and participant and was provided uncurated.

At one collaborating source in Seattle, patients were enrolled during active infection and were followed longitudinally through the course of disease. Collaborating institutions collected whole blood in K2EDTA tubes following their own protocols. Collaborator samples were shipped for TCRbeta analysis as frozen whole blood, isolated PBMCs, or DNA extracted from either sample type. Concerning this clone itself: Its antigen is not yet known. No qualities accompany the bases; no much larger clone lies one base away.

V loses 0 bases at its end and J loses 1 base; junction bases beyond the gene matches: 2. From the cysteine up to the phenylalanine, the CDR3 has a length of 16 residues. The read is trimmed to its CDR3 DNA, 48 bases read in frame from base 1. CDR1 and CDR2 were assigned from the germline V gene as SGHRS and YFSETQ. TCRbeta CDR3 regions were amplified from genomic DNA by means of the immunoSEQ Assay, a bias-controlled multiplex PCR. Per the original workflow: Within the assay, amplification of reference gene primers was used to estimate how many nucleated cells each sample contained. To quantify the absolute abundance of each unique TCRbeta CDR3 rearrangement, sequence reads were collapsed and filtered. For each sample, productive Simpson clonality was calculated as the square root of Simpson's diversity index across productive rearrangements. Drawn from immuneACCESS, this table holds only the in-frame rearrangements with V and J called that TCRdb kept. Clones are partly lost; checked studies trace under half to an unresolved V gene and leave the rest unexplained. V, J and clone size were drawn from that table, and D and trimming were deduced from the DNA. This sample is represented by 150,000 to 200,000 clones; more than 75% of them were singletons. Over 5% of the sample is held by the ten biggest clonotypes.

The source is a woman aged 40 to 49 with COVID-19, enrolled during active disease. Sequenced material: peripheral blood. Here the chain combines TRBV5-1 and TRBJ2-3, and 10 junction bases match TRBD1. In nucleotides, the sequence is TGCGCCAGCAGCTTGGCCGGACAGGGGGGCACAGATACGCAGTATTTT. Its product reads: CASSLAGQGGTDTQYF.